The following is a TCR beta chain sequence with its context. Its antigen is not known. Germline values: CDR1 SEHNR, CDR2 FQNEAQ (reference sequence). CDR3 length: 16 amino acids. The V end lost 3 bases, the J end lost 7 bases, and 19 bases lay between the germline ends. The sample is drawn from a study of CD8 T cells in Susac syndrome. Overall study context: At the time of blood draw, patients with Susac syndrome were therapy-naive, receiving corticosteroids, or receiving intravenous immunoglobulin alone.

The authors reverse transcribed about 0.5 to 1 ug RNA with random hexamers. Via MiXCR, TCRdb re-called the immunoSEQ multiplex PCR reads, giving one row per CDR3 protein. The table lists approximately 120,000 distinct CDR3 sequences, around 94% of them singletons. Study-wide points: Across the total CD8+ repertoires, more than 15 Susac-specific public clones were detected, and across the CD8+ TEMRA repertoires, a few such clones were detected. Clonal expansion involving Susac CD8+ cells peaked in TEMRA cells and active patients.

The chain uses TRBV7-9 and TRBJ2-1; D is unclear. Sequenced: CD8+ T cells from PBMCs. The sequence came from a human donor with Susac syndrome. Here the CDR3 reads CASSFPESPMGNEQFF. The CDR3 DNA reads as TGTGCCAGCAGCTTTCCCGAGAGTCCTATGGGGAATGAGCAGTTCTTC.